These T cell receptor beta chains were read from a single sample in a study of OX40 agonist ivuxolimab in advanced cancers. Sequencing used immunoSEQ multiplex PCR; TCRdb keeps in-frame clones, though not all of them. The data contain about 110,000 clones, 80% to 95% of them singletons. The material sequenced was CD4+ or CD8+ T cells sorted from blood, taken in a trial of the OX40 agonist ivuxolimab. The origin of the receptors is an adult with an advanced solid tumor such as melanoma, head and neck, liver or kidney cancer. Both conserved end residues are part of each CDR3. A D gene is named only where the DNA matches it firmly. The listing skips clone size in some rows; elsewhere it reads once, few, many or a size class.

abundance: .; j_gene: TRBJ2-7; v_gene: TRBV5-4; d_gene: .; len: 9; CDR3aa: CASEDEQYF; CDR3nt: TGTGCCAGCGAGGACGAGCAGTACTTC
abundance: .; j_gene: TRBJ1-1; v_gene: TRBV29-1; d_gene: .; len: 14; CDR3aa: CSVAPQGDGTEAFF; CDR3nt: TGCAGCGTTGCCCCCCAGGGTGACGGCACTGAAGCTTTCTTT
abundance: .; j_gene: TRBJ1-1; v_gene: TRBV11-3; d_gene: .; len: 13; CDR3aa: CASSLTQGTEAFF; CDR3nt: TGTGCCAGCAGCTTAACTCAGGGAACTGAAGCTTTCTTT
abundance: .; j_gene: TRBJ2-2; v_gene: TRBV2; d_gene: .; len: 12; CDR3aa: CASSRQSGELFF; CDR3nt: TGTGCCAGCAGTCGACAGTCCGGGGAGCTGTTTTTT
abundance: .; j_gene: TRBJ1-1; v_gene: TRBV11-3; d_gene: .; len: 13; CDR3aa: CASSLEMNTEAFF; CDR3nt: TGTGCCAGCAGCTTAGAGATGAACACTGAAGCTTTCTTT
abundance: .; j_gene: TRBJ1-4; v_gene: TRBV10-1; d_gene: .; len: 15; CDR3aa: CASSVLLRANEKLFF; CDR3nt: TGCGCCAGCAGTGTCCTACTGAGGGCTAATGAAAAACTGTTTTTT
abundance: .; j_gene: TRBJ1-3; v_gene: TRBV9; d_gene: TRBD1; len: 16; CDR3aa: CASSVDRGVSGNTIYF; CDR3nt: TGTGCCAGCAGCGTGGACAGGGGGGTCTCTGGAAACACCATATATTTT
abundance: .; j_gene: TRBJ1-2; v_gene: TRBV19; d_gene: .; len: 13; CDR3aa: CASSMTPAGSYTF; CDR3nt: TGTGCCAGTAGTATGACGCCGGCGGGGAGCTACACCTTC
abundance: .; j_gene: TRBJ1-2; v_gene: TRBV6-1; d_gene: .; len: 14; CDR3aa: CASSSSAGVYGYTF; CDR3nt: TGTGCCAGCAGTTCCTCCGCGGGGGTCTATGGCTACACCTTC
abundance: .; j_gene: TRBJ2-1; v_gene: TRBV2; d_gene: TRBD2; len: 13; CDR3aa: CASTASGYNEQFF; CDR3nt: TGTGCCAGCACGGCTAGCGGATACAATGAGCAGTTCTTC
abundance: .; j_gene: TRBJ1-4; v_gene: TRBV5-4; d_gene: TRBD1; len: 15; CDR3aa: CASSPRQGAREKLFF; CDR3nt: TGTGCCAGCAGCCCGAGACAGGGGGCGCGGGAAAAACTGTTTTTT
abundance: once; j_gene: TRBJ1-1; v_gene: TRBV6-1; d_gene: .; len: 13; CDR3aa: CASTYGQNTEAFF; CDR3nt: TGTGCCAGCACGTACGGGCAAAACACTGAAGCTTTCTTT
abundance: .; j_gene: TRBJ1-5; v_gene: TRBV5-8; d_gene: .; len: 15; CDR3aa: CASSPAGRAGQPQHF; CDR3nt: TGTGCCAGCAGCCCGGCCGGGAGGGCAGGTCAGCCCCAGCATTTT
abundance: .; j_gene: TRBJ2-7; v_gene: TRBV18; d_gene: TRBD2; len: 18; CDR3aa: CASSPPGGVAGSLYEQYF; CDR3nt: TGTGCCAGCTCACCACCGGGGGGTGTAGCGGGTTCCCTCTACGAGCAGTACTTC
abundance: .; j_gene: TRBJ2-4; v_gene: TRBV30; d_gene: .; len: 15; CDR3aa: CAWSKPDRSSNIQYF; CDR3nt: TGTGCCTGGAGTAAGCCTGACAGGAGCTCGAACATTCAGTACTTC
abundance: .; j_gene: TRBJ2-1; v_gene: TRBV19; d_gene: .; len: 20; CDR3aa: CASSIDLGAPWLATYNEQFF; CDR3nt: TGTGCCAGTAGTATAGATCTAGGGGCACCGTGGTTGGCTACATACAATGAGCAGTTCTTC
abundance: .; j_gene: TRBJ2-2; v_gene: TRBV5-4; d_gene: .; len: 13; CDR3aa: CATNTQNTGELFF; CDR3nt: TGTGCCACGAACACCCAGAACACCGGGGAGCTGTTTTTT
abundance: .; j_gene: TRBJ2-7; v_gene: TRBV7-8; d_gene: TRBD1; len: 14; CDR3aa: CASSPGQGLGEQYF; CDR3nt: TGTGCCAGCAGCCCCGGACAGGGTTTGGGCGAGCAGTACTTC
abundance: .; j_gene: TRBJ2-3; v_gene: TRBV18; d_gene: TRBD1; len: 18; CDR3aa: CASSPRSAGGLGTDTQYF; CDR3nt: TGTGCCAGCTCACCACGATCCGCAGGGGGCTTAGGCACAGATACGCAGTATTTT
abundance: .; j_gene: TRBJ2-5; v_gene: TRBV19; d_gene: .; len: 14; CDR3aa: CASSNLQGQETQYF; CDR3nt: TGTGCCAGTAGTAATTTGCAGGGGCAAGAGACCCAGTACTTC
abundance: .; j_gene: TRBJ1-4; v_gene: TRBV18; d_gene: .; len: 16; CDR3aa: CASSQLRDPGGEKLFF; CDR3nt: TGTGCCAGCTCACAACTCAGGGACCCCGGAGGGGAAAAACTGTTTTTT
abundance: .; j_gene: TRBJ2-7; v_gene: TRBV5-4; d_gene: .; len: 17; CDR3aa: CASSQDIPGTSSYEQYF; CDR3nt: TGTGCCAGCAGCCAAGATATTCCGGGGACTTCTTCCTACGAGCAGTACTTC
abundance: .; j_gene: TRBJ2-7; v_gene: TRBV7-3; d_gene: .; len: 12; CDR3aa: CASSSSSYEQYF; CDR3nt: TGTGCCAGCAGCTCTAGCTCCTACGAGCAGTACTTC
abundance: .; j_gene: TRBJ2-7; v_gene: TRBV5-1; d_gene: .; len: 13; CDR3aa: CASSLDLGSEQYF; CDR3nt: TGCGCCAGCAGCTTGGACCTCGGGAGCGAGCAGTACTTC
abundance: .; j_gene: TRBJ2-3; v_gene: TRBV6-1; d_gene: TRBD2; len: 13; CDR3aa: CASTAGDLDTQYF; CDR3nt: TGTGCCAGCACAGCGGGAGATCTCGATACGCAGTATTTT
abundance: .; j_gene: TRBJ2-2; v_gene: TRBV6-6; d_gene: TRBD1; len: 14; CDR3aa: CASSYQGDTGELFF; CDR3nt: TGTGCCAGCAGTTACCAGGGGGACACCGGGGAGCTGTTTTTT
abundance: once; j_gene: TRBJ2-7; v_gene: TRBV9; d_gene: .; len: 13; CDR3aa: CASSPQLANEQYF; CDR3nt: TGTGCCAGCAGCCCCCAGCTAGCGAACGAGCAGTACTTC
abundance: .; j_gene: TRBJ1-3; v_gene: TRBV10-3; d_gene: .; len: 16; CDR3aa: CAISESRAAQGYTIYF; CDR3nt: TGTGCCATCAGTGAGTCTAGGGCGGCCCAGGGATACACCATATATTTT
abundance: .; j_gene: TRBJ1-2; v_gene: TRBV6-5; d_gene: .; len: 13; CDR3aa: CASSYSANYGYTF; CDR3nt: TGTGCCAGCAGTTACTCGGCTAACTATGGCTACACCTTC
abundance: .; j_gene: TRBJ2-7; v_gene: TRBV9; d_gene: .; len: 15; CDR3aa: CASSVGSGSSYEQYF; CDR3nt: TGTGCCAGCAGCGTAGGGAGCGGATCCTCCTACGAGCAGTACTTC
abundance: .; j_gene: TRBJ2-7; v_gene: TRBV10-1; d_gene: .; len: 15; CDR3aa: CASSEDQGLPYEQYF; CDR3nt: TGCGCCAGCAGTGAGGACCAGGGCCTCCCCTACGAGCAGTACTTC
abundance: .; j_gene: TRBJ2-7; v_gene: TRBV25-1; d_gene: .; len: 13; CDR3aa: CASKDENSYEQYF; CDR3nt: TGTGCCAGCAAGGACGAGAACTCCTACGAGCAGTACTTC
abundance: .; j_gene: TRBJ2-7; v_gene: TRBV5-1; d_gene: TRBD1; len: 13; CDR3aa: CASSPRTGDEQYF; CDR3nt: TGCGCCAGCAGCCCCCGGACAGGGGACGAGCAGTACTTC
abundance: .; j_gene: TRBJ2-1; v_gene: TRBV5-1; d_gene: .; len: 16; CDR3aa: CASSSKGSPSYNEQFF; CDR3nt: TGCGCCAGCAGCTCTAAGGGCTCCCCATCGTACAATGAGCAGTTCTTC
abundance: .; j_gene: TRBJ1-1; v_gene: TRBV6-5; d_gene: .; len: 16; CDR3aa: CASSYSGGGRGTEAFF; CDR3nt: TGTGCCAGCAGTTACTCTGGGGGGGGCAGGGGCACTGAAGCTTTCTTT
abundance: .; j_gene: TRBJ2-7; v_gene: TRBV27; d_gene: .; len: 14; CDR3aa: CASTPPLRYYEQYF; CDR3nt: TGTGCCAGCACCCCCCCCCTGCGATACTACGAGCAGTACTTC
abundance: .; j_gene: TRBJ2-3; v_gene: TRBV7-3; d_gene: .; len: 13; CDR3aa: CASRLGATDTQYF; CDR3nt: TGTGCCAGCCGCTTGGGGGCCACAGATACGCAGTATTTT